This is a list of T cell receptor beta chains from one sample in a study of blood T cell repertoires in COVID-19. Libraries were prepared by immunoSEQ multiplex PCR; TCRdb keeps only in-frame clonotypes and omits some of them. The sample consists of 310,000 or so clones, roughly 89% of them appearing once. Sequenced material: PBMCs or T cells enriched from blood (not recorded which). The receptors were gathered from a woman in her forties who had recovered from COVID-19. Each CDR3 is given with its conserved first and last residue. A D gene is named only where the DNA matches it firmly. Rows may omit the clone size; those that give it use once, few, many or a size class.

TRBJ1-1 TRBV6-6 TRBD1 . CASSSPGTGNTEAFF TGTGCCAGCAGTTCCCCCGGGACAGGGAACACTGAAGCTTTCTTT
TRBJ2-1 TRBV30 . . CAWKLSSYNEQFF TGTGCCTGGAAGTTGAGCTCCTACAATGAGCAGTTCTTC
TRBJ1-1 TRBV28 . . CASSLDGRSFEAFF TGTGCCAGCAGTTTAGACGGGAGATCGTTTGAAGCTTTCTTT
TRBJ2-6 TRBV7-8 TRBD2 . CASSLAPGRDVSSGANVLTF TGTGCCAGCAGCTTAGCGCCGGGGAGGGACGTCAGCTCTGGGGCCAACGTCCTGACTTTC
TRBJ1-4 TRBV6-5 TRBD1 . CASSYVGQGGEKLFF TGTGCCAGCAGTTATGTGGGACAGGGGGGTGAAAAACTGTTTTTT
TRBJ1-1 TRBV29-1 . . CSARVNTEAFF TGCAGCGCCAGGGTGAACACTGAAGCTTTCTTT
TRBJ2-7 TRBV7-9 . . CASSDFREREQYF TGTGCCAGCAGCGACTTTCGGGAGAGGGAGCAGTACTTC
TRBJ2-7 TRBV4-3 . . CASSQDIGYEQYF TGCGCCAGCAGCCAAGATATCGGGTACGAGCAGTACTTC
TRBJ2-3 TRBV9 TRBD2 . CASSFGLAGGFTDTQYF TGTGCCAGCAGCTTCGGACTAGCGGGAGGATTCACAGATACGCAGTATTTT
TRBJ2-3 TRBV3-1/TRBV3-2 . . CASSPPGSVADTQYF TGTGCCAGCAGCCCCCCTGGGAGTGTCGCAGATACGCAGTATTTT
TRBJ2-5 TRBV3-1/TRBV3-2 . . CATDIQQSETQYF TGTGCCACGGACATACAGCAATCGGAGACCCAGTACTTC
TRBJ2-3 TRBV28 . once CASSSPGVRRADTQYF TGTGCCAGCAGTTCTCCCGGGGTAAGGCGGGCAGATACGCAGTATTTT
TRBJ2-5 TRBV2 . . CASRGRQAEETQYF TGTGCCAGCAGAGGCCGACAGGCTGAAGAGACCCAGTACTTC
TRBJ2-6 TRBV11-3 . . CASSIILPLAGNGANVLTF TGTGCCAGCAGCATCATCCTGCCGCTGGCAGGGAACGGGGCCAACGTCCTGACTTTC
TRBJ2-1 TRBV5-1 TRBD2 . CASSLTPGLAENEQFF TGCGCCAGCAGCTTGACCCCGGGACTAGCGGAGAATGAGCAGTTCTTC
TRBJ2-3 TRBV9 TRBD2 . CASSVVPIPGLSTDTQYF TGTGCCAGCAGCGTAGTACCAATCCCGGGACTAAGCACAGATACGCAGTATTTT
TRBJ2-3 TRBV5-8 . . CASRRPDTQYF TGTGCCAGCCGGAGGCCAGATACGCAGTATTTT
TRBJ2-1 TRBV4-3 TRBD2 . CASSQALSLADNEQFF TGCGCCAGCAGCCAAGCTCTTAGCCTAGCGGACAATGAGCAGTTCTTC
TRBJ1-2 TRBV11-2 . . CASSVKSQRSGQIYGYTF TGTGCCAGCAGCGTTAAATCCCAGAGGTCAGGACAGATCTATGGCTACACCTTC
TRBJ2-1 TRBV28 TRBD2 . CASTPSAGGGDEQFF TGTGCCAGTACCCCTAGCGCGGGAGGTGGCGATGAGCAGTTCTTC